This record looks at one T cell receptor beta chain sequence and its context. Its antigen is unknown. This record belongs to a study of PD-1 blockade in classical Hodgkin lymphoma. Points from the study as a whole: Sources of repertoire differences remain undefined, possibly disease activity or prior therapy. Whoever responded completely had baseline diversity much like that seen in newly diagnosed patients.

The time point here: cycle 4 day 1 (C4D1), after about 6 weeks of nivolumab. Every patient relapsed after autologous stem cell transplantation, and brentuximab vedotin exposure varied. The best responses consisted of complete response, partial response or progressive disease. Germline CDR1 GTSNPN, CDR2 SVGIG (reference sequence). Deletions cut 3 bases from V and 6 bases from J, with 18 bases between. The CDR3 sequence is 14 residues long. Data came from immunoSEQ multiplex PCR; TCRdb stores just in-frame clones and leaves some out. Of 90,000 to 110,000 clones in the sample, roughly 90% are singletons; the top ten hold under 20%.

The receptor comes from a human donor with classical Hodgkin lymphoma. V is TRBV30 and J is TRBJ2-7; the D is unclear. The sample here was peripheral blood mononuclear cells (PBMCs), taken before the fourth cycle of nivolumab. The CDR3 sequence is CAWRLGTAVGEQYF. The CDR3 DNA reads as TGTGCCTGGAGGTTAGGCACGGCCGTTGGCGAGCAGTACTTC.